Each of the 31 T cell receptor beta chains below was sequenced from the same sample in a study of CXCR3-negative and CXCR3-positive naive CD8 T cells. Each TRB cDNA library was prepared by 5' RACE (with UMI labels). TCRdb reprocessed the 5' RACE reads and keeps a single row for each CDR3 protein, giving no DNA. This table lists some 50,000 distinct CDR3 sequences. Antigens for these TCRs are unknown. Study outcomes and limitations: Naive cells positive for CXCR3 carried more hydrophobic TRB CDR3s than CXCR3-negative ones.

Sequenced material: naive CXCR3+ CD8+ T cells from blood. Subset specified: CD45RO-CCR7+CD27+CD95- naive CD8+ T cells expressing CXCR3 (TNR3+). Receptor source: a human donor in good health. Some clones in this sample may be carry-over from other donors' samples.

The chain recombines TRBV28 with TRBJ2-2; TCRdb names TRBD2, which stays unverified in the absence of DNA. Germline V CDR1 and CDR2: MDHEN, SYDVKM. There are 13 residues in the CDR3. CDR3 sequence reads: CASRGLSGGELFF. Using reference TRBV28 and TRBJ2-2 for the parts outside the CDR3, the full variable domain is DVKVTQSSRYLVKRTGEKVFLECVQDMDHENMFWYRQDPGLGLRLIYFSYDVKMKEKGDIPEGYSVSREKKERFSLILESASTNQTSMYLCASRGLSGGELFFGEGSRLTVL.

The chain uses TRBV29-1 and TRBJ2-2. Germline loops: CDR1 SQVTM, CDR2 ANQGSEA. CDR3 length: 13 amino acids. Here the CDR3 reads CSVEPSNTGELFF.

This chain joins TRBV7-9 and TRBJ2-7; no DNA is available, so the TRBD1 call from TCRdb remains unchecked. The CDR3 is 15 residues long. Germline V gene sequence: CDR1 SEHNR, CDR2 FQNEAQ (reference sequence). The CDR3 loop is CASSLRDRVVYEQYF.

The genes are TRBV7-9 and TRBJ1-5; TCRdb gives TRBD1 as the D gene, but with no DNA this cannot be confirmed. The CDR3 is 13 residues long. CDR1 is SEHNR and CDR2 is FQNEAQ in the germline V gene (reference sequence). This CDR3 is CASSFGGHQPQHF. Full variable domain (rest looked up from reference TRBV7-9 and TRBJ1-5): DTGVSQNPRHKITKRGQNVTFRCDPISEHNRLYWYRQTLGQGPEFLTYFQNEAQLEKSRLLSDRFSAERPKGSFSTLEIQRTEQGDSAMYLCASSFGGHQPQHFGDGTRLSIL.

V and J are TRBV4-3 and TRBJ2-7; the TCRdb call, TRBD1, lacks DNA for checking. From germline, CDR1 is LGHNA and CDR2 YSLEER. This CDR3 has 15 amino acids. CDR3 sequence reads: CASSQDRQGGDEQYF.

CDR3 loop: CASSFSVRRQGATGANVLTF. The chain carries TRBV5-5 and TRBJ2-6; TCRdb indicates TRBD1, and absent DNA this call remains unverified. The CDR3 runs to 20 residues. Germline assignment: CDR1 SGHKS and CDR2 YYEKEE (reference sequence).

The genes are TRBV20-1 and TRBJ2-7; TCRdb calls TRBD1, which cannot be checked without DNA. The CDR3 has 13 residues. Germline assignment: CDR1 DFQATT and CDR2 SNEGSKA (reference sequence). Here the CDR3 reads CSARPSVTGEQYF.

The CDR3 is CASSSTGSGYEQYF. V usage is TRBV14 and J usage is TRBJ2-7; checking the TCRdb D call of TRBD1 is not possible without DNA. The germline CDR1 and CDR2 sequences are SGHDN and FVKESK. The CDR3 length is 14 residues.

The genes are TRBV20-1 and TRBJ2-7; TCRdb picks TRBD1, but there is no DNA to check that call. This CDR3 has 19 amino acids. CDR1 DFQATT and CDR2 SNEGSKA come from the germline V gene (reference sequence). CDR3 in amino acids: CSARTLQGWGTVNSYEQYF.

V gene TRBV11-2 combines with J gene TRBJ2-2; TCRdb's D gene call, TRBD1, goes unchecked for lack of DNA. The CDR3 has 17 amino acids. Germline loops: CDR1 SGHAT, CDR2 FQNNGV. The CDR3 spells CASSLEYRGYDTGELFF.

V is TRBV10-3 and J is TRBJ2-1; lacking DNA, the TRBD2 call made by TCRdb goes unchecked. This CDR3 has 18 amino acids. Germline CDR1 and CDR2: ENHRY and SYGVKD. CDR3 loop: CAISDWERGGNSYNEQFF.

By frequency, this clonotype is medium-sized. This rearrangement joins TRBV18 to TRBJ1-1. Per germline, CDR1 KGHSH and CDR2 LQKENI. The CDR3 loop spans 12 amino acids. Here the CDR3 reads CASSPSEAEAFF. The complete variable domain, with remaining parts taken from reference TRBV18 and TRBJ1-1, reads NAGVMQNPRHLVRRRGQEARLRCSPMKGHSHVYWYRQLPEEGLKFMVYLQKENIIDESGMPKERFSAEFPKEGPSILRIQQVVRGDSAAYFCASSPSEAEAFFGQGTRLTVV.

The rearrangement joins TRBV6-2 or TRBV6-3 to TRBJ2-1; TCRdb lists TRBD2, though no DNA is available to test this call. The CDR3 runs to 14 residues. Germline values: CDR1 MNHEY, CDR2 SVGEGT. This CDR3 is CASSGTSGGNEQFF.

The chain recombines TRBV5-5 with TRBJ2-7; TCRdb reports TRBD2, a call that lacks DNA to check it against. CDR1 is SGHKS and CDR2 is YYEKEE in the germline V gene (reference sequence). The CDR3 runs to 15 residues. CDR3 amino acids: CASTLVPDGAYEQYF.

This sequence joins TRBV9 and TRBJ1-2; without DNA, the TCRdb call of TRBD1 cannot be checked. Germline V lookup: CDR1 SGDLS, CDR2 YYNGEE. The CDR3 has 16 residues. The CDR3 reads CASSPTEGQGAGGYTF.

The chain has TRBV6-5 and TRBJ2-1; as DNA is missing, the TRBD1 call by TCRdb cannot be tested. This CDR3 region has 16 residues. Looked up from germline, CDR1 is MNHEY and CDR2 is SVGAGI. The CDR3 region is CASRAVGDNVYNEQFF.

This chain links TRBV6-2 or TRBV6-3 with TRBJ2-1; the TCRdb call, TRBD2, lacks DNA for checking. The CDR3 is 16 amino acids. The germline gives CDR1 MNHEY, CDR2 SVGEGT. This chain's CDR3 is CASSLTSGALYNEQFF.

V gene TRBV6-4 combines with J gene TRBJ2-1; TCRdb's assignment of TRBD2 cannot be checked, as there is no DNA. This CDR3 contains 15 residues. The V gene's germline CDR1 is MRHNA and CDR2 SNTAGT. The CDR3 region is CASSDSGGAYNEQFF.

V usage is TRBV23-1 and J usage is TRBJ2-1; TCRdb's D call of TRBD1 is untestable without DNA. TRBV23-1 is an ORF, and what it does is uncertain. The CDR3 is 19 residues long. The CDR3 sequence: CASSPPPQGRDGPYNEQFF.

This chain connects TRBV7-6 to TRBJ2-7; the TRBD2 assignment by TCRdb is unverifiable without DNA. Looked up from germline, CDR1 is SGHVS and CDR2 is FNYEAQ. The CDR3 extends over 14 amino acids. The CDR3 loop reads CASSPTGGDYEQYF.

The chain has TRBV20-1 and TRBJ2-2; TCRdb returns TRBD2, unconfirmable since there is no DNA. This CDR3 has 17 amino acids. Germline V gene lookup returns CDR1 DFQATT and CDR2 SNEGSKA (reference sequence). Here the CDR3 reads CSARDLRGGPPIGELFF.

The V gene is TRBV7-9, the J gene TRBJ1-1; absent DNA, TCRdb's TRBD1 call cannot be checked. Germline CDR1 is SEHNR and CDR2 is FQNEAQ (reference sequence). The CDR3 totals 15 residues. The CDR3 spells CASSTWGGTKNEAFF.

The chain has TRBV14 and TRBJ2-7; TCRdb returns TRBD2, unconfirmable since there is no DNA. The CDR3 runs 16 residues. Germline loops: CDR1 SGHDN, CDR2 FVKESK. The CDR3 region is CASSQIGTRLVYEQYF.

This chain links TRBV7-9 with TRBJ2-3; the TCRdb D gene call, TRBD1, has no DNA to confirm it. This CDR3 region has 14 residues. CDR1 is SEHNR, CDR2 FQNEAQ, per germline (reference sequence). CDR3 loop: CASSFVGGVDTQYF.

The J gene is TRBJ2-7, the V gene TRBV7-9; absent DNA, TCRdb's TRBD1 call cannot be checked. Germline V gene lookup returns CDR1 SEHNR and CDR2 FQNEAQ (reference sequence). This CDR3 is built from 14 residues. This CDR3 is CASSPNEGTYEQYF.

The V gene is TRBV7-9, the J gene TRBJ2-7; TCRdb selects TRBD2, and the lack of DNA leaves this call unchecked. Germline V gene sequence: CDR1 SEHNR, CDR2 FQNEAQ (reference sequence). This CDR3 comprises 16 residues. CDR3 loop: CASSLGAEGVGNEQYF. Using reference TRBV7-9 and TRBJ2-7 for the parts outside the CDR3, the full variable domain is DTGVSQNPRHKITKRGQNVTFRCDPISEHNRLYWYRQTLGQGPEFLTYFQNEAQLEKSRLLSDRFSAERPKGSFSTLEIQRTEQGDSAMYLCASSLGAEGVGNEQYFGPGTRLTVT.

V gene TRBV19 combines with J gene TRBJ2-1. Germline loops: CDR1 LNHDA, CDR2 SQIVND (reference sequence). This CDR3 is 14 amino acids long. The CDR3 loop is CASSRASSYNEQFF. The whole variable domain, remainder taken from reference TRBV19 and TRBJ2-1, is DGGITQSPKYLFRKEGQNVTLSCEQNLNHDAMYWYRQDPGQGLRLIYYSQIVNDFQKGDIAEGYSVSREKKESFPLTVTSAQKNPTAFYLCASSRASSYNEQFFGPGTRLTVL.

The chain links TRBV12-5 to TRBJ2-5; TCRdb's assignment of TRBD2 cannot be checked, as there is no DNA. The CDR3 sequence is 15 residues long. Germline values: CDR1 LGHNT, CDR2 FRNRAP. The CDR3 reads CASGPIRTSRETQYF. Based on the CDR3 plus reference TRBV12-5 and TRBJ2-5, the full variable domain is DARVTQTPRHKVTEMGQEVTMRCQPILGHNTVFWYRQTMMQGLELLAYFRNRAPLDDSGMPKDRFSAEMPDATLATLKIQPSEPRDSAVYFCASGPIRTSRETQYFGPGTRLLVL.

CDR3 in amino acids: CSVDYRTNYGYTF. This chain connects TRBV29-1 to TRBJ1-2. CDR3 length equals 13 residues. CDR1 and CDR2 from the germline V gene are SQVTM and ANQGSEA.

The V gene is TRBV28, the J gene TRBJ2-1. This CDR3 is 14 amino acids long. Per germline, CDR1 MDHEN and CDR2 SYDVKM. The CDR3 region is CASSLVVSYNEQFF.

CDR3 amino acids: CASSSYAGHYEQYF. The chain couples TRBV5-1 to TRBJ2-7. CDR3 length equals 14 residues. The germline V gene has CDR1 SGHRS and CDR2 YFSETQ.